Presented here are 17 T cell receptor beta chains from one specimen sequenced in a study of human T cells and chemical hapten exposure. TCRdb analysed the RACE reads with MiXCR anew, one entry per CDR3 protein. Of some 88,000 distinct CDR3 sequences in the sample, 11% were seen once. Stated time point: patch test 2, 6 weeks after DPC sensitization. This sample's treatment: therapeutic diphenylcyclopropenone sensitization with weekly scalp DPC. Sequencing used whole blood, obtained in connection with sensitization to the hapten diphenylcyclopropenone (DPC). These receptors were collected from a man in his forties with alopecia areata. Some clones in this sample may be carry-over from other donors' samples.

This clonotype showed up many times. J is TRBJ2-3 and V is TRBV7-2; 9 bases are shared with TRBD2. The CDR3 runs 16 residues. Unmatched junction bases numbered 5, after V lost 0 bases and J lost 4 bases. CDR1 SGHTA and CDR2 FQGNSA come from the germline V gene. The CDR3 DNA reads as TGTGCCAGCAGCTTAGCTTTTAGCGGGAGTTCAGATACGCAGTATTTT. As protein: CASSLAFSGSSDTQYF. The variable domain in full, with the rest retrieved from reference TRBV7-2 and TRBJ2-3, is GAGVSQSPSNKVTEKGKDVELRCDPISGHTALYWYRQSLGQGLEFLIYFQGNSAPDKSGLPSDRFSAERTGGSVSTLTIQRTQQEDSAVYLCASSLAFSGSSDTQYFGPGTRLTVL.

In its sample, this clonotype was seen a few times. The chain links TRBV7-9 to TRBJ2-4, with D perhaps matching TRBD1 or TRBD2 (5 bases each). Germline V gene sequence: CDR1 SEHNR, CDR2 FQNEAQ (reference sequence). Trimming removed 11 bases at V and 9 bases at J, with 20 bases between. CDR3 length: 13 residues. CDR3 nucleotides: TGTGCCGCTACAACGGGGCTTACGGGCATTCAGTACTTC. This gives the protein CAATTGLTGIQYF.

This clonotype has at least ten counts. The V call is TRBV9, the J call TRBJ1-3; 9 bases align to TRBD1. J was trimmed by 2 bases and V by 0 bases; bases with no gene match: 9. CDR3 length: 18 residues. Germline V gives CDR1 SGDLS, CDR2 YYNGEE. DNA of the CDR3: TGTGCCAGCAGCGTAGGGGACAGGGCTACTCTTGCTGGAAACACCATATATTTT. Protein product: CASSVGDRATLAGNTIYF.

This clonotype was counted only a few times. CDR3 in DNA: TGCAGTGCTAGAGTCTGGTTTGAAGGGACCCAGTACTTC. This encodes CSARVWFEGTQYF. This chain connects TRBV20-1 to TRBJ2-5; D is unresolved. The V and J ends lost 1 base and 7 bases respectively, with 13 bases between them. The germline V gene encodes CDR1 DFQATT and CDR2 SNEGSKA (reference sequence). This CDR3 comprises 13 residues.

J is TRBJ1-5 and V is TRBV29-1; D is undetermined. Trimming took 8 bases from V and 6 from J, leaving 14 bases between them. CDR1 SQVTM and CDR2 ANQGSEA come from the germline V gene. CDR3 length equals 12 residues. CDR3 in DNA: TGCAGCTCCGGGGAGGTGGGTCAGCCCCAGCATTTT. Encoded protein: CSSGEVGQPQHF.

This clonotype has ten or more counts. The gene calls are TRBV20-1 and TRBJ1-4; D not resolved. Per the germline V gene, CDR1 is DFQATT and CDR2 is SNEGSKA (reference sequence). V gave up 0 bases and J gave up 0 bases, with 5 bases separating them. This CDR3 comprises 14 residues. Written as DNA, the CDR3 is TGCAGTGCTAGAGAGGTGACAACTAATGAAAAACTGTTTTTT. It encodes CSAREVTTNEKLFF.

In this sample, this clonotype turned up a few times. This chain uses TRBV7-2 with TRBJ2-2; 8 bases align to TRBD2. This CDR3 has 16 amino acids. V lost 3 bases, J lost 6 bases, and 9 bases stayed unmatched. Per the germline V gene, CDR1 is SGHTA and CDR2 is FQGNSA. The CDR3 coding sequence is TGTGCCAGCAGCTTCACTAGCGGATACGCATCCGGGGAGCTGTTTTTT. Protein product: CASSFTSGYASGELFF.

This clonotype has ten or more counts. The chain links TRBV12-3 or TRBV12-4 to TRBJ2-3; D possibly uses TRBD1 or TRBD2 (6 bases each). The CDR3 extends over 15 amino acids. Trimming took off 5 bases at V and 5 bases at J, with 17 bases between the two ends. In DNA, the CDR3 is TGTGCCAGCAGTGCCCGCGGGACAAGAGGAGATACGCAGTATTTT. Protein: CASSARGTRGDTQYF.

There are many counts of this clonotype. The rearrangement uses TRBV11-1 and TRBJ1-6; 7 bases map to TRBD1. Trimming cost V 4 bases and J 5 bases; bases outside gene matches: 2. Germline V gene data show CDR1 as SGHAT and CDR2 as FQDESV (reference sequence). CDR3 length equals 14 residues. The CDR3: CASSYGTDNSPLHF. The CDR3 coding sequence is TGTGCCAGCAGCTACGGGACAGATAATTCACCCCTCCACTTT.

The chain employs TRBV15 and TRBJ1-6; perhaps TRBD1 as D (5 bases). Germline loops: CDR1 LNHNV, CDR2 YYDKDF (reference sequence). The CDR3 length is 16 residues. Trimming pared 0 bases from V and 6 bases from J, leaving 12 bases between. In DNA form, the CDR3 reads TGTGCCACCAGCAGAGATCTAGGTAGGGGTAATTCACCCCTCCACTTT. This translates into CATSRDLGRGNSPLHF.

The chain has TRBV29-1 and TRBJ2-3; D may be TRBD2 (5 bases). V gave up 3 bases and J gave up 4 bases, with 20 bases separating them. The length of the CDR3 is 16 residues. Per germline, CDR1 SQVTM and CDR2 ANQGSEA. CDR3 DNA sequence: TGCAGCGTTGATGGGAGAGAGGGCTTAGCAGCAGATACGCAGTATTTT. It is translated as CSVDGREGLAADTQYF.

This clonotype was detected a few times. The genes are TRBV14 and TRBJ2-3; TRBD2 matches 10 bases. CDR1 is SGHDN, CDR2 FVKESK, per germline. Trimming at V came to 4 bases and at J to 8 bases, leaving 9 bases not matched to a gene. The CDR3 totals 15 residues. CDR3 protein: CASSLLAGAGGTQYF. In DNA form, the CDR3 reads TGTGCCAGCAGCCTTCTAGCGGGAGCGGGTGGTACGCAGTATTTT.

The chain couples TRBV20-1 to TRBJ2-7, with D unresolved. CDR1 is DFQATT and CDR2 is SNEGSKA in the germline V gene (reference sequence). Deletions cut 1 base from V and 9 bases from J, with 13 bases between. This CDR3 is built from 12 residues. The CDR3 is CSARAPDKGQYF. Written as DNA, the CDR3 is TGCAGTGCTAGAGCCCCGGATAAAGGGCAGTACTTC.

The chain couples TRBV5-1 to TRBJ1-4; D call uncertain. This CDR3 spans 13 amino acids. Between the trimmed V and J ends, which lost 0 bases and 7 bases, there was a span of 7 bases. CDR1 is SGHRS, CDR2 YFSETQ, per germline. CDR3 coding DNA: TGCGCCAGCAGCTTGGTTGGCGGTGAAAAACTGTTTTTT. This gives the protein CASSLVGGEKLFF.

The V call is TRBV20-1, the J call TRBJ2-3, with 10 positions matching TRBD1. The ends lost 5 bases at V and 4 bases at J; junction bases unmatched: 3. Germline-derived CDR1 and CDR2 are DFQATT and SNEGSKA (reference sequence). This CDR3 spans 13 amino acids. The CDR3 DNA reads as TGCAGTGCTCCCGACAGGGGGCCAGATACGCAGTATTTT. It encodes CSAPDRGPDTQYF.

The chain couples TRBV11-2 to TRBJ2-5, with 13 bases that match TRBD2. This CDR3 region has 15 residues. The germline V gene encodes CDR1 SGHAT and CDR2 FQNNGV. V dropped 4 bases and J dropped 3; count of bases not matched to a gene: 2. CDR3 nucleotide sequence: TGTGCCAGCAGCTCGGGACTAGCGGGAAAAGAGACCCAGTACTTC. It encodes CASSSGLAGKETQYF.

V usage is TRBV5-6 and J usage is TRBJ1-4; 7 bases map to TRBD1. Losses at the gene ends were 1 base for V and 3 bases for J; bases not matched to a gene: 6. The CDR3 consists of 16 residues. Per the germline V gene, CDR1 is SGHDT and CDR2 is YYEEEE. In DNA form, the CDR3 reads TGTGCCAGCAGCTTGAGGACAGGACTGGCTAATGAAAAACTGTTTTTT. Amino acid sequence: CASSLRTGLANEKLFF.